This T cell receptor (beta chain) was sequenced in a study of blood T cell repertoires in COVID-19. CDR3 length equals 13 residues. V shed 6 bases and J shed 2 bases, with 9 bases lying between them. Germline-derived CDR1 and CDR2 are SGHRS and YFSETQ. This clone was picked up one time. Using immunoSEQ multiplex PCR, the repertoire was profiled, and TCRdb retains in-frame clones only, with some absent. Of 100,000 to 150,000 clones listed, 85% to 90% were seen once; the top ten hold about 2%. What was sequenced was peripheral blood. The genes are TRBV5-1 and TRBJ1-3; no definite D call. The clonotype was recovered from a man in his 70s with active COVID-19. This chain's CDR3 is CASTAGAGNTIYF. For the CDR3, the DNA is TGCGCCAGCACAGCGGGAGCTGGAAACACCATATATTTT.